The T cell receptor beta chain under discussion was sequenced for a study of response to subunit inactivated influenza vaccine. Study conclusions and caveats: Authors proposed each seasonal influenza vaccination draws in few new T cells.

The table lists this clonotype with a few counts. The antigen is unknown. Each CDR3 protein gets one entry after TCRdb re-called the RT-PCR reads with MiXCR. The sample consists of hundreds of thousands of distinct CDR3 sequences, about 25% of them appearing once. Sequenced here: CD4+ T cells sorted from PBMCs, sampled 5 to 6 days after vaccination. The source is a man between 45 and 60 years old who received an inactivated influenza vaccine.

This chain's CDR3 is CSGRMNQETQYF. The CDR3 DNA sequence: TGCAGTGGGAGGATGAACCAAGAGACCCAGTACTTC. The V gene is TRBV20-1, the J gene TRBJ2-5, with D perhaps matching TRBD2 (5 bases). V shed 7 bases and J shed 0 bases, with 9 bases lying between them. CDR3 size: 12 residues. Germline values: CDR1 DFQATT, CDR2 SNEGSKA (reference sequence).